These 6 T cell receptor beta chains came from one sample sequenced in a study of cytomegalovirus exposure and HLA in healthy donors. With 60 Vbeta and 13 Jbeta primers, the PCR was carried out. TCRdb's table, derived via immunoSEQ multiplex PCR, lists solely in-frame clones and lacks some. The sample consists of 150,000 to 200,000 clones, around 80% of them appearing once. The sample comprised PBMCs. The receptors were gathered from a woman aged 35 to 49 in good health and CMV-seropositive.

The V gene is TRBV2, the J gene TRBJ1-6, with 8 bases aligning to TRBD1. Germline loops: CDR1 SNHLY, CDR2 FYNNEI. V was clipped by 8 bases and J by 10 bases; unmatched bases: 7. This CDR3 has 13 residues. The CDR3 DNA reads as TGTGCCAGCCGGGACAGGACGAGCTCACCCCTCCACTTT. Translated: CASRDRTSSPLHF.

This sequence joins TRBV21-1 and TRBJ2-2; TRBD2 is the table's D call, not checked against the DNA. TRBV21-1 is designated a pseudogene. The CDR3 length is 16 residues. Here the CDR3 reads CASSPRLAPNTGELFF. Here the CDR3 DNA reads TGTGCCAGCAGCCCTCGACTAGCGCCAAACACCGGGGAGCTGTTTTTT.

The chain employs TRBV5-1 and TRBJ2-7; possibly TRBD2 for D (6 bases). Between the trimmed V and J ends, which lost 4 bases and 2 bases, there was a span of 13 bases. CDR3 length: 14 residues. Germline V gene lookup returns CDR1 SGHRS and CDR2 YFSETQ. CDR3 bases: TGCGCCAGCAGCAGCGACGGGGGACCCTACGAGCAGTACTTC. Protein sequence: CASSSDGGPYEQYF.

This clone has a handful of counts. V usage is TRBV7-6 and J usage is TRBJ2-7, with a tentative D call TRBD1 (5 bases). The CDR3 covers 13 residues. Per the germline V gene, CDR1 is SGHVS and CDR2 is FNYEAQ. Trimming took 4 bases from V and 1 from J, leaving 8 bases between them. CDR3 nucleotides: TGTGCCAGCAGCTCGGACATTTCCTACGAGCAGTACTTC. Its translation is CASSSDISYEQYF.

V is TRBV5-4 and J is TRBJ2-5; 10 bases are shared with TRBD2. The CDR3 spans 15 residues. The J segment lost 5 bases and the V segment lost 5 bases, leaving 9 bases of the junction unmatched. Germline assignment: CDR1 SGHNT and CDR2 YYREEE (reference sequence). The CDR3 DNA is TGTGCCAGCAGGAGAGCGGGAGGGCCGGGCGAGACCCAGTACTTC. It translates to CASRRAGGPGETQYF.

J is TRBJ1-2 and V is TRBV7-8, with D possibly TRBD1 on 6 matching bases. The V gene's germline CDR1 is SGHVS and CDR2 FQNEAQ. The CDR3 totals 13 residues. V gave up 6 bases and J gave up 2 bases, with 10 bases separating them. Here the CDR3 DNA reads TGTGCCAGCAGTCATGACAGGAACTATGGCTACACCTTC. Encoded protein: CASSHDRNYGYTF.